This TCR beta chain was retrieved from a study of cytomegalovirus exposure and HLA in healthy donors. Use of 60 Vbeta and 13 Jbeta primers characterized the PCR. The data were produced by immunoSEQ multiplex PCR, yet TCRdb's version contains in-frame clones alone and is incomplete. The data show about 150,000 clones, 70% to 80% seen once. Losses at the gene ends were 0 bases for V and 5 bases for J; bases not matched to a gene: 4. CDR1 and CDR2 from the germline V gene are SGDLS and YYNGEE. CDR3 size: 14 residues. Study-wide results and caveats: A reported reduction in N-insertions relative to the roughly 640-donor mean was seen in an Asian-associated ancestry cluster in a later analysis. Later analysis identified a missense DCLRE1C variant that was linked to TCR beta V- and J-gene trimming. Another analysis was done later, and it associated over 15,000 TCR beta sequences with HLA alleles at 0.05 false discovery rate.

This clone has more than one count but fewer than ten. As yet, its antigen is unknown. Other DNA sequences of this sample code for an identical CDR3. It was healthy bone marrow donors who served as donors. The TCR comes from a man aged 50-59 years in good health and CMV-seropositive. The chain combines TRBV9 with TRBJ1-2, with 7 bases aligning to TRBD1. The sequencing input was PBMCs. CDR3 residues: CASSVGQGHYGYTF. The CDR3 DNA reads TGTGCCAGCAGCGTAGGACAGGGCCATTATGGCTACACCTTC.